The source of this T cell receptor beta chain is a study of blood T cells in healthy people across ages. Roughly 10 milliliters was the volume of peripheral blood drawn from each donor. Study conclusions and caveats: Naive and antigen-experienced cells were not separated, limiting conclusive comparison.

Germline V CDR1 and CDR2: MNHEY, SMNVEV (reference sequence). The CDR3 contains 15 residues. With regard to this clonotype: Antigen: not known.

Together with a sample-barcoded 5' primer, a J-beta primer mix was included in a second PCR lasting roughly 6 to 12 cycles. TCRdb recomputed calls from the 5' RACE reads with MiXCR, one row per CDR3 protein. The repertoire has some 1 million distinct CDR3 sequences, 40% to 50% of them found once; the top ten carry 18%. Sequencing was carried out using blood. The sequence came from a woman aged 60-70 years in good health. The genes are TRBV27 and TRBJ2-4; 8 nucleotides match TRBD1. The end of the DNA fits TRBJ2-7 better, so the J call may be wrong. The CDR3: CASSPGDRIAYEQYF. The CDR3 DNA sequence: TGTGCCAGCAGCCCTGGGGACAGGATAGCCTACGAGCAGTACTTC.